Below, 20 T cell receptor beta chains from the same sample are listed, as sequenced in a study of CD8 T cells in Susac syndrome (dated by TCRdb to about 2019). The library was built by means of the immunoSEQ multiplex PCR assay. RNA was extracted using the RNeasy kit, and roughly 0.5 to 1 microgram was reverse transcribed with random hexamers. TCRdb reanalyzed the raw reads on its own, using fastp at Q25 for trimming and MiXCR for clone calling, and kept in-frame beta chains. Duplicate CDR3 protein sequences are folded into a single record with the most common DNA and genes. The sample table contains 80,000 to 90,000 distinct CDR3 sequences; only one count was recorded for 90% to 95% of them. The ten largest account for around 0.3% of the sample. The sample comprised CD8+ T cells from PBMCs. Source of these receptors: a human donor in good health.

The V gene is TRBV24-1, the J gene TRBJ2-2; a weak D match, TRBD2 (6 bases). V was cut by 3 bases and J by 2 bases, with 9 bases left in between. The germline V gene encodes CDR1 KGHDR and CDR2 SFDVKD. The CDR3 is made up of 15 amino acids. The CDR3 sequence is CATSDRRGNTGELFF. The CDR3 bases are TGTGCCACCAGTGATCGGCGGGGAAACACCGGGGAGCTGTTTTTT.

The J gene is TRBJ2-2, the V gene TRBV10-3, with TRBD1 matching over 7 bases. The CDR3 totals 17 residues. Per the germline V gene, CDR1 is ENHRY and CDR2 is SYGVKD. Trimming cost V 0 bases and J 0 bases; bases outside gene matches: 4. CDR3 loop: CAISESGQGANTGELFF. The CDR3 DNA is TGTGCCATCAGTGAGTCCGGGCAGGGGGCGAACACCGGGGAGCTGTTTTTT.

The V gene is TRBV7-2, the J gene TRBJ2-7, with D possibly matching TRBD1 (6 bases). Germline V CDR1 and CDR2: SGHTA, FQGNSA. V was shortened by 0 bases and J by 3 bases, with 9 bases between the two germline ends. This CDR3 is built from 14 residues. DNA of the CDR3: TGTGCCAGCAGCTTAGCGGGGGCCCTCTACGAGCAGTACTTC. Its translation is CASSLAGALYEQYF.

V and J are TRBV5-1 and TRBJ2-6; D is ambiguous. Germline V gene data show CDR1 as SGHRS and CDR2 as YFSETQ. Trimming took off 3 bases at V and 0 bases at J, with 7 bases between the two ends. The CDR3 spans 15 residues. CDR3 nucleotide sequence: TGCGCCAGCAGCTCCTGGGGCTCTGGGGCCAACGTCCTGACTTTC. Amino acids: CASSSWGSGANVLTF.

The chain carries TRBV3-1 and TRBJ2-7, with 7 bases identical to TRBD1. The J segment lost 5 bases and the V segment lost 1 base, leaving 14 bases of the junction unmatched. Germline CDR1 is LGHDT and CDR2 is YNNKEL (reference sequence). This CDR3 is 17 amino acids long. CDR3 in DNA: TGTGCCAGCAGCCAAGCCCTAACCGGGACAGAAGAAGACGAGCAGTACTTC. This encodes CASSQALTGTEEDEQYF.

The chain couples TRBV6-2 or TRBV6-3 to TRBJ1-4; no reliable D call. The CDR3 sequence is 14 residues long. From germline, CDR1 is MNHEY and CDR2 SVGEGT. V dropped 2 bases and J dropped 5 bases, with 9 bases sitting between them. CDR3 amino acids: CASSYVPRNEKLFF. The DNA for the CDR3 is TGTGCCAGCAGTTACGTGCCCCGAAATGAAAAACTGTTTTTT.

The rearrangement uses TRBV6-5 and TRBJ2-3; 11 bases match TRBD2. Trimming removed 0 bases from V and 5 bases from J; junction bases left unmatched: 7. The germline CDR1 and CDR2 sequences are MNHEY and SVGAGI. This CDR3 contains 17 residues. The CDR3 DNA reads TGTGCCAGCAGTTACTCGTTAGCGGGGGGGCGAAGAGATACGCAGTATTTT. Translated: CASSYSLAGGRRDTQYF.

This chain uses TRBV29-1 with TRBJ2-1, with D tentatively TRBD1 or TRBD2 (5 bases each). This CDR3 region has 12 residues. Trimming shortened V by 7 bases and J by 4 bases, and 11 bases separated the two germline ends. Germline V gene sequence: CDR1 SQVTM, CDR2 ANQGSEA. In DNA form, the CDR3 reads TGCAGCGGAGGGGACGGATACAATGAGCAGTTCTTC. Amino acids: CSGGDGYNEQFF.

V and J are TRBV9 and TRBJ2-1; tentatively, D is TRBD1 or TRBD2 (5 bases each). CDR3 length: 14 amino acids. The V gene's germline CDR1 is SGDLS and CDR2 YYNGEE. Trimming pared 0 bases from V and 6 bases from J, leaving 10 bases between. CDR3 protein: CASSVGDGANEQFF. The CDR3 DNA reads as TGTGCCAGCAGCGTAGGGGACGGGGCCAATGAGCAGTTCTTC. Looking up the rest from reference TRBV9 and TRBJ2-1 gives the full variable domain: DSGVTQTPKHLITATGQRVTLRCSPRSGDLSVYWYQQSLDQGLQFLIQYYNGEERAKGNILERFSAQQFPDLHSELNLSSLELGDSALYFCASSVGDGANEQFFGPGTRLTVL.

V and J are TRBV9 and TRBJ2-5, with 8 bases fitting TRBD2. Germline V CDR1 and CDR2: SGDLS, YYNGEE. Trimming cost V 3 bases and J 2 bases; bases outside gene matches: 6. CDR3 size: 15 residues. CDR3 DNA: TGTGCCAGCAGCGCTTGGACGGGGGGGCAAGAGACCCAGTACTTC. Translating it yields CASSAWTGGQETQYF.

CDR3 in DNA: TGCAGCGTTGAAAGCGCCCAGAACACTGAAGCTTTCTTT. It encodes CSVESAQNTEAFF. The genes are TRBV29-1 and TRBJ1-1; D unclear. Germline CDR1 is SQVTM and CDR2 is ANQGSEA. The CDR3 totals 13 residues. The V end lost 2 bases, the J end lost 1 base, and 8 bases lay between the germline ends. The full variable domain, completed using reference TRBV29-1 and TRBJ1-1, is SAVISQKPSRDICQRGTSLTIQCQVDSQVTMMFWYRQQPGQSLTLIATANQGSEATYESGFVIDKFPISRPNLTFSTLTVSNMSPEDSSIYLCSVESAQNTEAFFGQGTRLTVV.

The rearrangement uses TRBV6-5 and TRBJ2-3; D perhaps matches TRBD1 (6 bases). V lost 6 bases and J 4 bases, leaving 11 bases between the germline ends. The CDR3 runs to 13 residues. Germline V gene lookup returns CDR1 MNHEY and CDR2 SVGAGI. CDR3 DNA sequence: TGTGCCAGCAGGGCCAGGGGCCCAGATACGCAGTATTTT. Residues: CASRARGPDTQYF.

J is TRBJ2-7 and V is TRBV12-3 or TRBV12-4; weak D call: TRBD2 (5 bases). The V end lost 6 bases, the J end lost 3 bases, and 12 bases lay between the germline ends. This CDR3 comprises 13 residues. The CDR3 DNA reads TGTGCCAGCAGGGTCGGGGTTCGCTACGAGCAGTACTTC. As protein: CASRVGVRYEQYF.

The chain is built from TRBV5-6 and TRBJ2-4; 9 nucleotides agree with TRBD2. After removal of 3 bases from V and 8 bases from J, the junction contained 9 bases not matched to a gene. Germline assignment: CDR1 SGHDT and CDR2 YYEEEE. CDR3 length: 15 amino acids. As DNA, the CDR3 is TGTGCCAGCAGCTCCAATCTAGCGGGGTGGGACATTCAGTACTTC. As protein: CASSSNLAGWDIQYF. The full variable domain, with the rest looked up from reference TRBV5-6 and TRBJ2-4, is DAGVTQSPTHLIKTRGQQVTLRCSPKSGHDTVSWYQQALGQGPQFIFQYYEEEERQRGNFPDRFSGHQFPNYSSELNVNALLLGDSALYLCASSSNLAGWDIQYFGAGTRLSVL.

The genes are TRBV7-9 and TRBJ1-2, with 7 bases identical to TRBD1. V was clipped by 5 bases and J by 6 bases; unmatched bases: 12. The CDR3 sequence is 15 residues long. Germline lookup yields CDR1 SEHNR and CDR2 FQNEAQ (reference sequence). The CDR3 loop is CASSDTLQGRDGYTF. CDR3 sequence (DNA): TGTGCCAGCAGCGATACATTACAGGGGCGGGATGGCTACACCTTC.

V is TRBV9 and J is TRBJ2-6, with 7 nucleotides matching TRBD2. There are 17 residues in the CDR3. The J segment lost 0 bases and the V segment lost 0 bases, leaving 3 bases of the junction unmatched. The germline gives CDR1 SGDLS, CDR2 YYNGEE. CDR3 sequence: CASSVEGLRSGANVLTF. The CDR3 bases are TGTGCCAGCAGCGTAGAGGGACTACGCTCTGGGGCCAACGTCCTGACTTTC. The variable domain in full, with the rest retrieved from reference TRBV9 and TRBJ2-6, is DSGVTQTPKHLITATGQRVTLRCSPRSGDLSVYWYQQSLDQGLQFLIQYYNGEERAKGNILERFSAQQFPDLHSELNLSSLELGDSALYFCASSVEGLRSGANVLTFGAGSRLTVL.

The chain couples TRBV19 to TRBJ2-1; TRBD1 matches at 7 bases. Trimming cost V 3 bases and J 8 bases; bases outside gene matches: 10. CDR1 LNHDA and CDR2 SQIVND come from the germline V gene (reference sequence). The CDR3 totals 15 residues. As DNA, the CDR3 is TGTGCCAGTAGTATTGACAGGGCCCAAAGGGATGAGCAGTTCTTC. Translated: CASSIDRAQRDEQFF. The variable domain in full, with the rest retrieved from reference TRBV19 and TRBJ2-1, is DGGITQSPKYLFRKEGQNVTLSCEQNLNHDAMYWYRQDPGQGLRLIYYSQIVNDFQKGDIAEGYSVSREKKESFPLTVTSAQKNPTAFYLCASSIDRAQRDEQFFGPGTRLTVL.

The V and J genes are TRBV20-1 and TRBJ1-3; D is ambiguous. The V gene lost 3 bases and the J gene lost 8 bases, with 8 bases spanning the gap. The CDR3 totals 11 residues. Germline assignment: CDR1 DFQATT and CDR2 SNEGSKA (reference sequence). The CDR3 coding sequence is TGCAGTGCTAGTGTGGGTGACACCATATATTTT. It specifies CSASVGDTIYF.

This clonotype occurred once. This CDR3 is CASSVTTGDKDGYTF. CDR3 sequence (DNA): TGTGCCAGCAGCGTGACGACGGGGGACAAGGATGGCTACACCTTC. This chain links TRBV9 with TRBJ1-2, with a possible D match to TRBD1 (6 bases). The CDR3 covers 15 residues. V was pared by 2 bases and J by 6 bases, with 17 bases between. Per germline, CDR1 SGDLS and CDR2 YYNGEE.

The rearrangement joins TRBV7-9 to TRBJ2-1; 8 bases map to TRBD2. CDR3 length: 16 amino acids. V dropped 7 bases and J dropped 9; count of bases not matched to a gene: 17. Per germline, CDR1 SEHNR and CDR2 FQNEAQ (reference sequence). CDR3 nucleotides: TGTGCCAGCATCTACTCGGCCGGACTAGCCAACAGTGAGCAGTTCTTC. This sequence encodes CASIYSAGLANSEQFF.